The sequence of this T cell receptor beta chain was determined in a study of OX40 agonist ivuxolimab in advanced cancers. Across the whole study: A partial response was reached by three patients: one with hepatocellular carcinoma and two with cutaneous melanoma.

V dropped 6 bases and J dropped 5 bases, with 16 bases sitting between them. CDR1 MNHEY and CDR2 SVGAGI come from the germline V gene. This CDR3 contains 15 residues. Here immunoSEQ multiplex PCR was the method, and the copy in TCRdb shows in-frame clones only, minus some. In the table there are some 83,000 clones, more than 75% of which are singletons. The chain has TRBV6-5 and TRBJ2-2; D uncertain. The sequence was obtained from an adult with an advanced solid tumor such as melanoma, head and neck, liver or kidney cancer. The input for sequencing was CD4+ or CD8+ T cells sorted from blood, taken in a trial of the OX40 agonist ivuxolimab. The CDR3 is CASSPDTWTTGELFF. CDR3 bases: TGTGCCAGCAGCCCTGACACCTGGACGACCGGGGAGCTGTTTTTT.